Each of the 4 T cell receptor beta chains below was sequenced from the same sample in a study of post-analysis software for immune sequencing data. Overall study results and limits: TRBV5-6, TRBV5-1 and TRBV20-1 belonged to a set of roughly 5 TRBV segments that were more frequent in patients than controls.

Each TCR beta cDNA library carried unique molecular identifiers. Using its own MiXCR run on the PCR reads, TCRdb lists one record per CDR3 protein. The table lists approximately 770,000 distinct CDR3 sequences, about 45% of them singletons. No antigen has been assigned to these receptors. Sequenced: blood. The origin of the receptors is a girl aged 10 to 17 with multiple sclerosis.

V gene TRBV5-1 combines with J gene TRBJ2-7; perhaps D is TRBD1 or TRBD2 (6 bases each). Germline-derived CDR1 and CDR2 are SGHRS and YFSETQ. This CDR3 is 14 amino acids long. The V end was cut by 0 bases, the J end by 2 bases, with 9 bases between. CDR3 bases: TGCGCCAGCAGCTTGGGGGGGGACACCTACGAGCAGTACTTC. Amino acid sequence: CASSLGGDTYEQYF. Looking up the rest from reference TRBV5-1 and TRBJ2-7 gives the full variable domain: KAGVTQTPRYLIKTRGQQVTLSCSPISGHRSVSWYQQTPGQGLQFLFEYFSETQRNKGNFPGRFSGRQFSNSRSEMNVSTLELGDSALYLCASSLGGDTYEQYFGPGTRLTVT.

The chain combines TRBV19 with TRBJ1-1; D gene ambiguous. Per germline, CDR1 LNHDA and CDR2 SQIVND (reference sequence). This CDR3 comprises 13 residues. V lost 3 bases to trimming and J lost 1 base, with 6 bases between them. CDR3 nucleotides: TGTGCCAGTAGTATCCGGGAGAACACTGAAGCTTTCTTT. This sequence encodes CASSIRENTEAFF.

On this clonotype itself: One end of the junction does not line up with germline, which may come from a read error. The CDR3 DNA follows: TGTGCCAGCAGCTTAGCGGGAGGTTCCTACGGGCAGTACTTC. Residues: CASSLAGGSYGQYF. The chain uses TRBV7-2 and TRBJ2-7; D possibly corresponds to TRBD2 (6 bases). The CDR3 has 14 amino acids. Germline V gene sequence: CDR1 SGHTA, CDR2 FQGNSA.

This chain links TRBV6-2 or TRBV6-3 with TRBJ1-1, with 7 bases matching TRBD1. CDR3 length: 15 residues. Per the germline V gene, CDR1 is MNHEY and CDR2 is SVGEGT. The V gene end was trimmed by 5 bases and the J gene end by 4 bases; junction bases not matched to a gene: 10. CDR3 sequence: CASSRQGWDGTEAFF. The CDR3 DNA is TGTGCCAGCAGTCGACAGGGTTGGGACGGCACTGAAGCTTTCTTT.